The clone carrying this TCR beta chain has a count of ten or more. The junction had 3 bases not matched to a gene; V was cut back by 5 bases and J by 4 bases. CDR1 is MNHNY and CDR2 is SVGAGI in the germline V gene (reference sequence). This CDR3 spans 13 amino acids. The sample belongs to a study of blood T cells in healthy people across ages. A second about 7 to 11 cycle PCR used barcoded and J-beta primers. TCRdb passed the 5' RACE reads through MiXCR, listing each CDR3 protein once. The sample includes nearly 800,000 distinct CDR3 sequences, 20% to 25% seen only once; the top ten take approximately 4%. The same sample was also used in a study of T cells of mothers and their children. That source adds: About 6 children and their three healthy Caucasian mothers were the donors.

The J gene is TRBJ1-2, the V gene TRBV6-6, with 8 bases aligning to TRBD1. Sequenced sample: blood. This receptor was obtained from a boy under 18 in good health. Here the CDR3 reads CASSRTGLYGYTF. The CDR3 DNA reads TGTGCCAGCAGTCGGACAGGGCTCTATGGCTACACCTTC.